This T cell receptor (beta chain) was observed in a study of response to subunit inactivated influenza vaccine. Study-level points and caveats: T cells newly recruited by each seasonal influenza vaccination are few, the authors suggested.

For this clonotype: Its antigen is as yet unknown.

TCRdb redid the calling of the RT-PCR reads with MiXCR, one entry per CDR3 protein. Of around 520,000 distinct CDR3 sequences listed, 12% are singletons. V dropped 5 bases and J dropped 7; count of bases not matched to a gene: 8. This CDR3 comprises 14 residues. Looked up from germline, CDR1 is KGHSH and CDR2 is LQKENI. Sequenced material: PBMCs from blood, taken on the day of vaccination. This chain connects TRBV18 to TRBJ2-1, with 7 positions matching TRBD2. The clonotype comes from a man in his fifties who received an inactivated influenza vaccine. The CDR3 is CASSMAGELNEQFF. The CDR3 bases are TGTGCCAGCTCAATGGCGGGGGAACTAAATGAGCAGTTCTTC.